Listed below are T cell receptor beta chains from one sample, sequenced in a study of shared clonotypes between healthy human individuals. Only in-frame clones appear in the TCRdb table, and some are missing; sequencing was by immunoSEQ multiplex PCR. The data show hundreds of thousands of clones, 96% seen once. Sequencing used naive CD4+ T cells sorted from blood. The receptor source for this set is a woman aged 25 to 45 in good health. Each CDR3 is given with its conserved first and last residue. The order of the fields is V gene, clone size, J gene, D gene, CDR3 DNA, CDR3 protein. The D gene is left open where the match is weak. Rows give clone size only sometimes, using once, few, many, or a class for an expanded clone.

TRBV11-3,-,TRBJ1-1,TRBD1,TGTGCCAGCAGCCGGACAGGGAAGTACACTGAAGCTTTCTTT,CASSRTGKYTEAFF
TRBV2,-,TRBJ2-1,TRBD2,TGTGCCAGCAGTCTTGAGCGGGGGCTCTACAATGAGCAGTTCTTC,CASSLERGLYNEQFF
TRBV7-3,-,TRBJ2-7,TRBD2,TGTGCCAGCAGCCCCCGGGGAGGGTTGAACGAGCAGTACTTC,CASSPRGGLNEQYF
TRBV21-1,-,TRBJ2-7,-,TGTGCCAGCAGCAAAGATGAGGAGTTCGAGCAGTACTTC,CASSKDEEFEQYF
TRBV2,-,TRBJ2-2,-,TGTGCCAGCACCAACTTGGGCACCGGGGAGCTGTTTTTT,CASTNLGTGELFF
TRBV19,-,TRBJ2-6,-,TGTGCCAGTCGGCTTGGCTCTGGGGCCAACGTCCTGACTTTC,CASRLGSGANVLTF
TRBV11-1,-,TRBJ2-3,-,TGTGCCAGCAGCTTGCAGGAGACGGGGATCACAGATACGCAGTATTTT,CASSLQETGITDTQYF
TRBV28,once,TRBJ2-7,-,TGTGCCAGCAGTGTGCTGGAACACGAGCAGTACTTC,CASSVLEHEQYF
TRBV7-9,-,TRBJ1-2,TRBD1,TGTGCCAGCAGATTCGCCGGGACAGGAGGGACCAACTATGGCTACACCTTC,CASRFAGTGGTNYGYTF
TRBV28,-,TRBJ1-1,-,TGTGCCAGCAGGGCACGGGTCACTGAAGCTTTCTTT,CASRARVTEAFF
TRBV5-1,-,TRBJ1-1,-,TGCGCCAGCAGTCTTCTTGGGGAGACTGAAGCTTTCTTT,CASSLLGETEAFF
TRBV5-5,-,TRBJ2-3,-,TGTGCCAGCAGCTTAAGAGCGGTAGATACGCAGTATTTT,CASSLRAVDTQYF
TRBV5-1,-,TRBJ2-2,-,TGCGCCAGCAGCTTGGTTGGCCGCGGGGAGCTGTTTTTT,CASSLVGRGELFF
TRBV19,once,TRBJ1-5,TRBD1,TGTGCCAGTAGTATGGGGCCTCACACAGGGGTCAATCAGCCCCAGCATTTT,CASSMGPHTGVNQPQHF
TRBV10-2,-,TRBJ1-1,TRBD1,TGCGCCAGCAGCCGGGACAGTATGAACACTGAAGCTTTCTTT,CASSRDSMNTEAFF
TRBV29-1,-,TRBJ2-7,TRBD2,TGCAGCGTTGGATTGGTAAGCGGGAGCTCCTACGAGCAGTACTTC,CSVGLVSGSSYEQYF
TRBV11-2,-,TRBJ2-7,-,TGTGCCAGCAGACCCTTTTCCCCGGGGTCCTACGAGCAGTACTTC,CASRPFSPGSYEQYF
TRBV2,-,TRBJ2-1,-,TGTGCCAGCAGAGCGCTCGACAGCTTCTCCTACAATGAGCAGTTCTTC,CASRALDSFSYNEQFF
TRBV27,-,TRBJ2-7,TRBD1,TGTGCCAGCAGTTCCGGGACAGGGAGCTCCTACGAGCAGTACTTC,CASSSGTGSSYEQYF
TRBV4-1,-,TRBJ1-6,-,TGCGCCAGCAGCCAAGATCCTCGACGGAAAAATAATTCACCCCTCCACTTT,CASSQDPRRKNNSPLHF
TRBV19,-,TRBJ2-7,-,TGTGCCAGTAGTTCGTGGCACCCCTACGAGCAGTACTTC,CASSSWHPYEQYF
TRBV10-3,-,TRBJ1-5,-,TGTGCCATCAGGGCAAATAGCAATCAGCCCCAGCATTTT,CAIRANSNQPQHF
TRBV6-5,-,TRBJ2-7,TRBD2,TGTGCCAGCAGTTACTCGGTTCTAGCGGGGGCCTACGAGCAGTACTTC,CASSYSVLAGAYEQYF
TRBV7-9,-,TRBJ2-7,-,TGTGCCAGCAGCTTAGCGGGTTGGTTTTCGGACAGCACCTACGAGCAGTACTTC,CASSLAGWFSDSTYEQYF
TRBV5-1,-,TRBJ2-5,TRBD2,TGCGCCAGCAGCTTGAACGGGAGGGGTGAAGAGACCCAGTACTTC,CASSLNGRGEETQYF
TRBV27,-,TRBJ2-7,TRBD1,TGTGCCAGCGCCCCTTCTTGGCAGGGGGAGTACGAGCAGTACTTC,CASAPSWQGEYEQYF
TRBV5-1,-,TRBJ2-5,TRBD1,TGCGCCAGCAGCCCGGGACAGATCCAAGAGACCCAGTACTTC,CASSPGQIQETQYF
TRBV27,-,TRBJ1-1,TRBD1,TGTGCCAGCAGTCTATCCGACAGGGGCACTGAAGCTTTCTTT,CASSLSDRGTEAFF
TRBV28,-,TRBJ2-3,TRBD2,TGTGCCAGCAGTCGGGGGGGGACGGGGAATACGCAGTATTTT,CASSRGGTGNTQYF
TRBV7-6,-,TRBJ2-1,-,TGTGCCAGCAGCTCGGGCGGAGGGGAGTCCTACAATGAGCAGTTCTTC,CASSSGGGESYNEQFF
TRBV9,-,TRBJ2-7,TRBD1,TGTGCCAGCAGTGAAACCGGGACAGAAACCTACGAGCAGTACTTC,CASSETGTETYEQYF
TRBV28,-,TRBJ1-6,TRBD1,TGTGCCAGCAGTTTATCGCACAGGGGAGCACCCCTCCACTTT,CASSLSHRGAPLHF
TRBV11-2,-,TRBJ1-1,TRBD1,TGTGCCAGCAGCCTTTTAATACCGGGACAGGGGAACACTGAAGCTTTCTTT,CASSLLIPGQGNTEAFF
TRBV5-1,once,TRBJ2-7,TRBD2,TGCGCCAGCAGCTCGGTGACTAGCCCTGAATCCTACGAGCAGTACTTC,CASSSVTSPESYEQYF
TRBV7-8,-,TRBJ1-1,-,TGTGCCAGCAGCGGAGTGGGGGGCACTGAAGCTTTCTTT,CASSGVGGTEAFF
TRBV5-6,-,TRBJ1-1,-,TGTGCCAGCAGCTTGGCTGGGTCAGTTATGAACACTGAAGCTTTCTTT,CASSLAGSVMNTEAFF
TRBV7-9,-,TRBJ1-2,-,TGTGCCAGCAGCTTAGCGGTGGATGGCTACACCTTC,CASSLAVDGYTF
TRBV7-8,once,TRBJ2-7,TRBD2,TGTGCCAGCAGCCGACTCCCACTGGCTAGCGGGAGGGCTGTTGAGCAGTACTTC,CASSRLPLASGRAVEQYF
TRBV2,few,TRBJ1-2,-,TGTGCCAGCAGTCAGGATAACTATGGCTACACCTTC,CASSQDNYGYTF
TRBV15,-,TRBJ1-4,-,TGTGCCACCAGCAGAGGGTCGACAGTGACAAATGAAAAACTGTTTTTT,CATSRGSTVTNEKLFF
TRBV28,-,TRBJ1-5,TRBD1,TGTGCCACCATGTCCGGGACAGAGAAACAGCCCCAGCATTTT,CATMSGTEKQPQHF